This T cell receptor beta chain comes out of a study of cytomegalovirus exposure and HLA in healthy donors. Healthy individuals who donated bone marrow served as the donors. 13 Jbeta primers and 60 Vbeta primers were used for the PCR. As handled by the study authors: A later analysis tallied 65 million to 85 million unique TCR beta chains, some 12 million of them shared. Profiled with immunoSEQ multiplex PCR; TCRdb holds only in-frame clones, not every one. The V and J calls and clone size were taken over from that table, and D and trimming were inferred from the DNA. The sample comprises about 180,000 clones, more than 60% of which are singletons, and about 1.5% rests with the top ten. The CDR3 totals 15 residues. Trimming removed 5 bases from V and 0 bases from J; junction bases left unmatched: 2. CDR1 SGDLS and CDR2 YYNGEE come from the germline V gene. On this clone: The antigen is unknown.

General study points: Roughly even sequencing depth across donors was the assumption behind the presence/absence analyses. The records held CMV serostatus as the only immune exposure information.

The sequenced sample was PBMCs. The clonotype was recovered from a man aged 18 to 30 in good health and CMV-seronegative. The chain has TRBV9 and TRBJ2-5; the match to TRBD2 covers 12 bases. For the CDR3, the DNA is TGTGCCAGCAGTCTAGCGGGGGGGTACCAAGAGACCCAGTACTTC. Amino acids: CASSLAGGYQETQYF.